This TCR delta chain was found in a study of gamma-delta T cells after stem cell transplantation. The ends were cut back, 3 bases at V and 5 bases at J, with 18 bases in the middle. The CDR3 extends over 15 amino acids. Germline CDR1 reads GEAIGNYY; CDR2 reads EKD. TCRdb redid clone calling on the RT-PCR reads using CATT. The sample has over a thousand delta-chain clones; roughly 40% are singletons. This clone was seen more than once but under ten times. The V call is TRDV2, the J call TRDJ1; D is perhaps TRDD3 (6 bases). This clonotype was obtained from a human donor. It is not recorded whose cells these are; they may come from a transplant donor. Sequenced input: gamma-delta T cells. The DNA of the CDR3 is TGTGCCTGTGACTCCATGGGGGCCATGGCGGATAAACTCATCTTT. Translation gives CACDSMGAMADKLIF.